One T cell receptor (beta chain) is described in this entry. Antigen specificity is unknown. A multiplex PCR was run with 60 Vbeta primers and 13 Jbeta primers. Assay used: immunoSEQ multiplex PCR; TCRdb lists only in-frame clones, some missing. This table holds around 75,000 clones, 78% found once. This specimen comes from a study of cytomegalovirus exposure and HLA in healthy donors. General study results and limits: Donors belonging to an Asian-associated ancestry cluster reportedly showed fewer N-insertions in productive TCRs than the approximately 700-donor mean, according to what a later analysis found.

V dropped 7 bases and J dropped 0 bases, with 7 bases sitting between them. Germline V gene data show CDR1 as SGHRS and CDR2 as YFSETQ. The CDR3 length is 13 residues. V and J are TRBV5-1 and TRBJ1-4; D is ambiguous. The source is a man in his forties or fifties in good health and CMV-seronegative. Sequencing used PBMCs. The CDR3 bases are TGCGCCAGCTCCGAGGCAACTAATGAAAAACTGTTTTTT. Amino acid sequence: CASSEATNEKLFF. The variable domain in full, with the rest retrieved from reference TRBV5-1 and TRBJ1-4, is KAGVTQTPRYLIKTRGQQVTLSCSPISGHRSVSWYQQTPGQGLQFLFEYFSETQRNKGNFPGRFSGRQFSNSRSEMNVSTLELGDSALYLCASSEATNEKLFFGSGTQLSVL.